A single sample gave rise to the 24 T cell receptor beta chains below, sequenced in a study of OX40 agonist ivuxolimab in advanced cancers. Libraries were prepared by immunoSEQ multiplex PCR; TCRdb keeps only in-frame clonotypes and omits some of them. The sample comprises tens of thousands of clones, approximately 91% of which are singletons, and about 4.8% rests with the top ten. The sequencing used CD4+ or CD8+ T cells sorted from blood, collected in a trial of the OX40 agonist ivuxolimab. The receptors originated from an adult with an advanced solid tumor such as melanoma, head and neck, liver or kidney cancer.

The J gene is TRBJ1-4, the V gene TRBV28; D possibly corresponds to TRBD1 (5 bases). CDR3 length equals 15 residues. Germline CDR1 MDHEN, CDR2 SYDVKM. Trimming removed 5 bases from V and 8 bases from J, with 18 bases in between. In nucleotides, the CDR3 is TGTGCCAGCAGTCCCCGGGGCCTTCGCGGGGAAAAACTGTTTTTT. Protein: CASSPRGLRGEKLFF.

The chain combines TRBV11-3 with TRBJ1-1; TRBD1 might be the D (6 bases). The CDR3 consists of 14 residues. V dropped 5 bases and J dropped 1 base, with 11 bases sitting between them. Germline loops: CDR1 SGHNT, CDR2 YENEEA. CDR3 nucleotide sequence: TGTGCCAGCAGCCCACAGGGTTCGAACACTGAAGCTTTCTTT. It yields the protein CASSPQGSNTEAFF.

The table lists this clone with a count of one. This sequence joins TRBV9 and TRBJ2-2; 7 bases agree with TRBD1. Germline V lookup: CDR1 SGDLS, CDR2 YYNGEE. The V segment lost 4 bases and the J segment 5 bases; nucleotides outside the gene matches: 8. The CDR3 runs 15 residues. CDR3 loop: CASSLQGINTGELFF. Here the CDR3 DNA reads TGTGCCAGCAGCCTACAGGGGATTAATACCGGGGAGCTGTTTTTT.

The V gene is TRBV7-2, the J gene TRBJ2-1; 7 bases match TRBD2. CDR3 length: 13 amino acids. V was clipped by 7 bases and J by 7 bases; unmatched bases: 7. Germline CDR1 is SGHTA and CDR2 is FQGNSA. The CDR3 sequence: CASTRTRGNEQFF. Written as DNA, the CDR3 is TGTGCCAGCACTCGGACTAGAGGTAATGAGCAGTTCTTC.

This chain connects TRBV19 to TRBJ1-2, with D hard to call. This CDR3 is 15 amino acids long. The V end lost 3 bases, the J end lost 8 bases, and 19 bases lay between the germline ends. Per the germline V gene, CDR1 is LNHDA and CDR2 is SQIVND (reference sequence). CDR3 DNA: TGTGCCAGTAGTATTAGTACACTACTATATGGGGGCTACACCTTC. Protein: CASSISTLLYGGYTF.

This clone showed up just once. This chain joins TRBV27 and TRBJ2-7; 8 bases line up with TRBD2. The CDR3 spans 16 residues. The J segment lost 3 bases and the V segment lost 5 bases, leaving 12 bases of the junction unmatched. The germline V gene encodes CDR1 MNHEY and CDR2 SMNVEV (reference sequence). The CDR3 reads CASSPPGGVKGYEQYF. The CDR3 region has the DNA TGTGCCAGCAGTCCCCCCGGGGGGGTCAAGGGCTACGAGCAGTACTTC.

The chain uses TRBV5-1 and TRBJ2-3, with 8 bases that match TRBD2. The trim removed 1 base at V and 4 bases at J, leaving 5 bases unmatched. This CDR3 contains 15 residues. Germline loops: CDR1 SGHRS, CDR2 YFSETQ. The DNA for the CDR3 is TGCGCCAGCAGCTTGTTCGGGAGGGCCTCAGATACGCAGTATTTT. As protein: CASSLFGRASDTQYF.

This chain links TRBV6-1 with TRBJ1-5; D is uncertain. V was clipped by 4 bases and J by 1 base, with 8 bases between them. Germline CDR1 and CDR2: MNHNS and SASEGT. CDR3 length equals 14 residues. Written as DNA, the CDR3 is TGTGCCAGCAGTGTTGACAAGAGCAATCAGCCCCAGCATTTT. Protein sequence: CASSVDKSNQPQHF.

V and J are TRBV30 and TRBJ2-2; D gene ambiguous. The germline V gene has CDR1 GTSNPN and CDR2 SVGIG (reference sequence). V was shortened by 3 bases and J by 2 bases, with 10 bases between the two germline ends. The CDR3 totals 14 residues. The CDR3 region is CAWSEGFNTGELFF. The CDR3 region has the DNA TGTGCCTGGAGCGAAGGTTTTAACACCGGGGAGCTGTTTTTT. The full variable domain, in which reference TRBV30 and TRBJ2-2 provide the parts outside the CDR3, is SQTIHQWPATLVQPVGSPLSLECTVEGTSNPNLYWYRQAAGRGLQLLFYSVGIGQISSEVPQNLSASRPQDRQFILSSKKLLLSDSGFYLCAWSEGFNTGELFFGEGSRLTVL.

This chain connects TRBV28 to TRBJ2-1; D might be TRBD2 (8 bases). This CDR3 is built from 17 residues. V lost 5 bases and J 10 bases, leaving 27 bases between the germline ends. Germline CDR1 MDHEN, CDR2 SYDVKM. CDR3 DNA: TGTGCCAGCAGTCCTCAGGGGGAAGGACTAGCTTTTTTAGAGCAGTTCTTC. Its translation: CASSPQGEGLAFLEQFF.

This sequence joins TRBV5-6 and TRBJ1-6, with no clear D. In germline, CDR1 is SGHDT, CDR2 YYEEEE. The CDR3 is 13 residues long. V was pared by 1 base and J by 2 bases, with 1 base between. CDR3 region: CASSLPYNSPLHF. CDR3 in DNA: TGTGCCAGCAGCTTGCCCTATAATTCACCCCTCCACTTT.

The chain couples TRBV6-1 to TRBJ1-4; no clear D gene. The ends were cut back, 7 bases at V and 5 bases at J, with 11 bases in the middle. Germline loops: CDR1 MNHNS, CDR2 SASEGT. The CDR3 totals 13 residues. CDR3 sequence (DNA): TGTGCCAGCACTATAGGGCGGAATGAAAAACTGTTTTTT. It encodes CASTIGRNEKLFF.

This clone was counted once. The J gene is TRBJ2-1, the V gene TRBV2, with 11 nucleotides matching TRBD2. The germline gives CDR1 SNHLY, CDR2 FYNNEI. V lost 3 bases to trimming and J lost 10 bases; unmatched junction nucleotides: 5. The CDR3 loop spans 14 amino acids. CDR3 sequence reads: CASSDSGGASEQFF. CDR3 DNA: TGTGCCAGCAGTGATAGCGGGGGGGCTTCGGAGCAGTTCTTC.

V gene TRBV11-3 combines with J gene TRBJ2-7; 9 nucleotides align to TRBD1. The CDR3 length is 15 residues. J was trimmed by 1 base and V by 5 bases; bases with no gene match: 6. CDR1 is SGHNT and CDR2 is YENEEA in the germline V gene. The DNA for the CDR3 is TGTGCCAGCAGCCTCTACGGGACAGGGTCCTACGAGCAGTACTTC. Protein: CASSLYGTGSYEQYF.

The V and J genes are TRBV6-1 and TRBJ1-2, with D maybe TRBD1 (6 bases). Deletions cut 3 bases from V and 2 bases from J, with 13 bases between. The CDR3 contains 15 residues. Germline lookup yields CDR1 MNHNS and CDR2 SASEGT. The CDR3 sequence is CASSEALQGNYGYTF. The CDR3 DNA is TGTGCCAGCAGTGAGGCTCTACAGGGAAACTATGGCTACACCTTC.

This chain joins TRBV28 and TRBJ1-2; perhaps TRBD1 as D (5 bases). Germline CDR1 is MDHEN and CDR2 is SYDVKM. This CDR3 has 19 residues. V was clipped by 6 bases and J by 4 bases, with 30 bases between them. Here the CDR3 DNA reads TGTGCCAGCAGCCCCTTGGTCGGGTTGAACCGTGGGGGTATCTATGGCTACACCTTC. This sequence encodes CASSPLVGLNRGGIYGYTF.

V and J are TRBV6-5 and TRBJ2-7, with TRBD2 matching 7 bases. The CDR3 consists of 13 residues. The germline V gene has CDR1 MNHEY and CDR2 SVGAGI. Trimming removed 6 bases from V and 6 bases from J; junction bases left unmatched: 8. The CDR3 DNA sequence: TGTGCCAGCAGCCTCTCGGGGAGGGGCGAGCAGTACTTC. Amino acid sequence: CASSLSGRGEQYF.

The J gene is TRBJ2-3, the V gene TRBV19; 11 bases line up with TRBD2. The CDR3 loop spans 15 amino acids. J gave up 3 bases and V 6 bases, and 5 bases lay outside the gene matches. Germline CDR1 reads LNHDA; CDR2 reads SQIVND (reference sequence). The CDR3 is CASRTSGMTTDTQYF. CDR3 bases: TGTGCCAGTAGGACTAGCGGGATGACAACAGATACGCAGTATTTT. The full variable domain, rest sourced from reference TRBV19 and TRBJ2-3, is DGGITQSPKYLFRKEGQNVTLSCEQNLNHDAMYWYRQDPGQGLRLIYYSQIVNDFQKGDIAEGYSVSREKKESFPLTVTSAQKNPTAFYLCASRTSGMTTDTQYFGPGTRLTVL.

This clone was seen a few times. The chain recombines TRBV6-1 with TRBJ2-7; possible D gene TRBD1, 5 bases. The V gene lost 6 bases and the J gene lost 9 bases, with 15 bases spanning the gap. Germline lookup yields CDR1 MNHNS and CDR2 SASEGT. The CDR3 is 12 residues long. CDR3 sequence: CASSQGVNWQYF. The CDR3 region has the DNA TGTGCCAGCAGCCAAGGGGTCAATTGGCAGTACTTC.

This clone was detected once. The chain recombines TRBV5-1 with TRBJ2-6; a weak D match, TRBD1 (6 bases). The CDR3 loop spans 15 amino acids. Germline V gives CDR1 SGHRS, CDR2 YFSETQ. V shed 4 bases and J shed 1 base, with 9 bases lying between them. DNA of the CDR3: TGCGCCAGCAGCACAACAGGGTCTGGGGCCAACGTCCTGACTTTC. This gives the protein CASSTTGSGANVLTF. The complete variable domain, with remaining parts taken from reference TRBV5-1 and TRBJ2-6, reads KAGVTQTPRYLIKTRGQQVTLSCSPISGHRSVSWYQQTPGQGLQFLFEYFSETQRNKGNFPGRFSGRQFSNSRSEMNVSTLELGDSALYLCASSTTGSGANVLTFGAGSRLTVL.

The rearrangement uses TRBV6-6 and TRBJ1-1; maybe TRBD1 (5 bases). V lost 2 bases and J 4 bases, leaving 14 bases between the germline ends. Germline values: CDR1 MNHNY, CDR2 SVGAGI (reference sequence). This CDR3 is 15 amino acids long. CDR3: CASSYQGVGGTEAFF. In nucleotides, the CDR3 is TGTGCCAGCAGTTACCAGGGCGTCGGTGGCACTGAAGCTTTCTTT.

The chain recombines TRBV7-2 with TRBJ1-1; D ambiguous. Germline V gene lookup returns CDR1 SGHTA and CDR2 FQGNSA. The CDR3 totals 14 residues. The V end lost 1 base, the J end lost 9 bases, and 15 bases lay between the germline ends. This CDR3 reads CASSLGEWSEQAFF. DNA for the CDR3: TGTGCCAGCAGCTTAGGGGAGTGGTCTGAGCAAGCTTTCTTT.

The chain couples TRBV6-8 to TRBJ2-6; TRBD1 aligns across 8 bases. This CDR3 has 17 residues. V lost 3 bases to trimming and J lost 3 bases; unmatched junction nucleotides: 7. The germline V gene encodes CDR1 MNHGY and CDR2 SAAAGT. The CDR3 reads CASSYPTGGGGANVLTF. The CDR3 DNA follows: TGTGCCAGCAGTTATCCCACAGGGGGTGGTGGGGCCAACGTCCTGACTTTC.

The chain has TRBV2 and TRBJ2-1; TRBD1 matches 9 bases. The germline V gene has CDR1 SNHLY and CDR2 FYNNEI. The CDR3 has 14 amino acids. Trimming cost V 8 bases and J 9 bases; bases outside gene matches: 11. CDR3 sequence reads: CASVSGTGKFEQFF. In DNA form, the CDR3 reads TGTGCCAGCGTGTCAGGGACAGGGAAATTTGAGCAGTTCTTC.